Presented here are 5 T cell receptor beta chains from one specimen sequenced in a study of cytomegalovirus exposure and HLA in healthy donors. 13 Jbeta primers and 60 Vbeta primers were used for the PCR. The repertoire was sequenced with immunoSEQ multiplex PCR; TCRdb's copy has only in-frame clones and lacks some. The table has around 190,000 clones, roughly four fifths seen once. Material: PBMCs. These receptors were obtained from a young man in good health and CMV-seronegative.

This chain links TRBV7-2 with TRBJ2-6, with 7 nucleotides matching TRBD2. Losses at the gene ends were 1 base for V and 2 bases for J; bases not matched to a gene: 2. The CDR3 runs 16 residues. The V gene's germline CDR1 is SGHTA and CDR2 FQGNSA. As DNA, the CDR3 is TGTGCCAGCAGCTTAGGAAGCGGGGCTGGGGCCAACGTCCTGACTTTC. Protein sequence: CASSLGSGAGANVLTF.

This clone was seen more than once but under ten times. The J gene is TRBJ1-5, the V gene TRBV20-1, with D possibly TRBD1 on 5 matching bases. Germline V CDR1 and CDR2: DFQATT, SNEGSKA (reference sequence). The V gene lost 3 bases and the J gene lost 9 bases, with 9 bases spanning the gap. The CDR3 covers 11 residues. The CDR3 is CSASRRGPQHF. The CDR3 DNA reads as TGCAGTGCTAGTAGGAGGGGGCCCCAGCATTTT.

The chain combines TRBV4-1 with TRBJ1-4, with D unclear. The germline V and J ends were trimmed by 5 bases and 8 bases, with 18 bases remaining between them. Per germline, CDR1 MGHRA and CDR2 YSYEKL. CDR3 length: 15 amino acids. Here the CDR3 DNA reads TGCGCCAGCAGCATCTACAGTCCACCTGAAGAAAAACTGTTTTTT. Protein sequence: CASSIYSPPEEKLFF.

This clone appeared a single time. The V gene is TRBV5-8, the J gene TRBJ1-5; 7 bases map to TRBD1. CDR3 length equals 17 residues. CDR1 is SGHTS and CDR2 is YDEGEE in the germline V gene. With V trimmed by 5 bases and J by 0 bases, 11 bases remained unmatched. This CDR3 is CASRTLDGTASNQPQHF. The CDR3 DNA is TGTGCCAGCAGGACCTTGGACGGGACAGCTAGCAATCAGCCCCAGCATTTT.

The chain combines TRBV25-1 with TRBJ2-1, with a possible D match to TRBD1 (6 bases). CDR1 is MGHDK and CDR2 is SYGVNS in the germline V gene. V lost 4 bases and J lost 6, with 13 bases in between. The CDR3 loop spans 14 amino acids. The CDR3 bases are TGTGCCAGCAGTGCTGTACAGGGATCCAATGAGCAGTTCTTC. Protein: CASSAVQGSNEQFF.